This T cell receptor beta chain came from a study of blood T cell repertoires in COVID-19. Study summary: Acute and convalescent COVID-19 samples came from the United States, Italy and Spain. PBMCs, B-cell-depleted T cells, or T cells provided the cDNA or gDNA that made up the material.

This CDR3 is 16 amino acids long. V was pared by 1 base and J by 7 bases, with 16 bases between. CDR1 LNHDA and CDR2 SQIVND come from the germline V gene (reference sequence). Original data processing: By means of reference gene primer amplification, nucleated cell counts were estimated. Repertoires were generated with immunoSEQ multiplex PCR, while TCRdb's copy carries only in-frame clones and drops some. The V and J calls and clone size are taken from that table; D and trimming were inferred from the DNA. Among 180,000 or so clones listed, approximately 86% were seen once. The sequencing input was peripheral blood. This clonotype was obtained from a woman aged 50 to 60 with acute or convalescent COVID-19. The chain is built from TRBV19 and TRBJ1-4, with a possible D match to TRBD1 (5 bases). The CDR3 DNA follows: TGTGCCAGTAGTATAGGTCAAAACGGGGGTTTTGAAAAACTGTTTTTT. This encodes CASSIGQNGGFEKLFF.